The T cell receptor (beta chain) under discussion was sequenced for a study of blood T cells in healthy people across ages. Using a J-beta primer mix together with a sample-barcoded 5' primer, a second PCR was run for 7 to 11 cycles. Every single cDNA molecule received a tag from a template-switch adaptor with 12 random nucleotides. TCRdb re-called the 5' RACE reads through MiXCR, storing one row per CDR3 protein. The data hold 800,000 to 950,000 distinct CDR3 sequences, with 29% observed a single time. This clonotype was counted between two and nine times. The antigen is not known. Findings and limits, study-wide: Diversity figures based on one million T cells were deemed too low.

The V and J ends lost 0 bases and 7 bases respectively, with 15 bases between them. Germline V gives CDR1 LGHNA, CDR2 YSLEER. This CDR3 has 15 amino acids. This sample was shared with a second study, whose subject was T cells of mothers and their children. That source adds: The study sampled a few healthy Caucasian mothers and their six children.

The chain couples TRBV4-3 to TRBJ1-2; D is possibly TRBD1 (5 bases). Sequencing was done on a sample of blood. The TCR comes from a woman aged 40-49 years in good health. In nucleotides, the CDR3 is TGCGCCAGCAGCCAAGATCTCGGTTATGGGGGTGGCTACACCTTC. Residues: CASSQDLGYGGGYTF.